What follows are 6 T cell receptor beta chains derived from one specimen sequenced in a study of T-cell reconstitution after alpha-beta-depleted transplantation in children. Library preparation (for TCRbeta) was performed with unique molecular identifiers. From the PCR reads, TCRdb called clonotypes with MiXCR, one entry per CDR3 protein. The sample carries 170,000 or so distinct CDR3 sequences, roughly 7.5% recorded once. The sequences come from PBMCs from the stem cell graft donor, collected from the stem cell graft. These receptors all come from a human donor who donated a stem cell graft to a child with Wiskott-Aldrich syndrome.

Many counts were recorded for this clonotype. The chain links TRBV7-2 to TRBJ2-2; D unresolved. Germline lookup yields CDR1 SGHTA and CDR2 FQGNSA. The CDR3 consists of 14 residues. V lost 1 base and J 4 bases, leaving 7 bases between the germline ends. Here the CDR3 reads CASSLEWGTGELFF. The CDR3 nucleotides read TGTGCCAGCAGCTTAGAATGGGGCACCGGGGAGCTGTTTTTT.

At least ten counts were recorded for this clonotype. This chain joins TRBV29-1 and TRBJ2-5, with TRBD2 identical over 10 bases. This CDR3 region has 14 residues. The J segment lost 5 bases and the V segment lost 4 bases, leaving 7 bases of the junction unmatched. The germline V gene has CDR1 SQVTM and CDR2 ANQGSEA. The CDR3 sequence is CSVGGLAGEETQYF. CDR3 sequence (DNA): TGCAGCGTTGGTGGCCTAGCGGGAGAGGAGACCCAGTACTTC.

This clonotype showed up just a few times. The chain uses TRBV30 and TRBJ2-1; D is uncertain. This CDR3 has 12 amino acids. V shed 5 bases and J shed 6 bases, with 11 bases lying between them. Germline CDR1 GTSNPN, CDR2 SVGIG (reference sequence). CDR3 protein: CAWGDTPNEQFF. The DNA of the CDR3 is TGTGCCTGGGGGGATACTCCCAATGAGCAGTTCTTC.

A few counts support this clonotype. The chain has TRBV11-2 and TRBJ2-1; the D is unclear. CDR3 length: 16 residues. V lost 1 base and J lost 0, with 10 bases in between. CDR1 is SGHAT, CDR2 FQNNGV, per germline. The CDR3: CASSLVGGFSYNEQFF. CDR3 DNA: TGTGCCAGCAGCTTAGTTGGCGGCTTCTCCTACAATGAGCAGTTCTTC.

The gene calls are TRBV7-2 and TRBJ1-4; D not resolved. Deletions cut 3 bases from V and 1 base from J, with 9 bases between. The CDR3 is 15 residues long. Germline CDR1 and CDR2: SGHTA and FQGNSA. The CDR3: CASSFQGGTNEKLFF. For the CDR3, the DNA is TGTGCCAGCAGCTTCCAAGGAGGAACTAATGAAAAACTGTTTTTT.

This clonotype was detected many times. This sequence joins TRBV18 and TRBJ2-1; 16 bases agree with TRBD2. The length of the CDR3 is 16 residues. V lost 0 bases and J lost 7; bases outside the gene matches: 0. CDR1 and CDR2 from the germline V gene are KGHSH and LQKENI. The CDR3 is CASSPPGLAGGNEQFF. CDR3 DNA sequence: TGTGCCAGCTCACCACCGGGACTAGCGGGAGGGAATGAGCAGTTCTTC.